The sample holds many counts of the clone carrying this TCR beta chain. The data stem from a study of early T cells in non-severe SARS-CoV-2 infection. TCRdb analysed the 5' RACE reads with MiXCR anew, one entry per CDR3 protein. The sample yields under 85,000 distinct CDR3 sequences, around 10% seen once. V was cut by 5 bases and J by 6 bases, with 16 bases left in between. This CDR3 comprises 14 residues. Germline assignment: CDR1 SGDLS and CDR2 YYNGEE. The sequencing here drew on whole blood, taken at baseline. This clonotype was sampled from an adult who was a healthcare worker with PCR-confirmed SARS-CoV-2 infection or an uninfected control (not recorded which). The rearrangement uses TRBV9 and TRBJ2-3; a weak D match, TRBD1 (5 bases). The CDR3 DNA follows: TGTGCCAGCAGTCGTAGGCAGGGCCTGGATACGCAGTATTTT. Protein: CASSRRQGLDTQYF.